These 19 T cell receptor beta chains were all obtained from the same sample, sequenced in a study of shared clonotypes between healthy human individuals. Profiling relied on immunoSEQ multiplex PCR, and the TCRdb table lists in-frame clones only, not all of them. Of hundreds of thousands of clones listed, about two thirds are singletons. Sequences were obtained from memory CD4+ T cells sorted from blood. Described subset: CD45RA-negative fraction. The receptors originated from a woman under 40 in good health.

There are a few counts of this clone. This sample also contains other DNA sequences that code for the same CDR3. The CDR3 DNA reads TGTGCCAGCAGCTCACAGCGCGACACTGAAGCTTTCTTT. Protein: CASSSQRDTEAFF. This chain joins TRBV7-2 and TRBJ1-1; unclear D gene. The V gene lost 4 bases and the J gene lost 3 bases, with 9 bases spanning the gap. The CDR3 sequence is 13 residues long. The germline CDR1 and CDR2 sequences are SGHTA and FQGNSA.

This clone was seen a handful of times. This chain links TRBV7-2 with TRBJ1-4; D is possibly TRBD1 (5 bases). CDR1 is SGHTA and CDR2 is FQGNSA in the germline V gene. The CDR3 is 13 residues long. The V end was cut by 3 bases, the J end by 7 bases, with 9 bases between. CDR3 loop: CASSFYGGEKLFF. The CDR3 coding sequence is TGTGCCAGCAGCTTTTATGGGGGTGAAAAACTGTTTTTT.

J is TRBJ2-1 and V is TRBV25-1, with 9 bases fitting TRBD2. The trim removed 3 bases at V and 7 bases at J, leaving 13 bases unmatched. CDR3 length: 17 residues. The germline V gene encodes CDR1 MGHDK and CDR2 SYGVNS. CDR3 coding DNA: TGTGCCAGCAGTGATCTCCCTCCTAGCGGGGAATGGAATGAGCAGTTCTTC. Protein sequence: CASSDLPPSGEWNEQFF.

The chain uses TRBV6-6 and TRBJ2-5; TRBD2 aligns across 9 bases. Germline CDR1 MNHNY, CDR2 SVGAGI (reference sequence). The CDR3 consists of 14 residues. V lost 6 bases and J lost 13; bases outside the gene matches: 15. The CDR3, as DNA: TGTGCCAGCAGAAGCCCCGGGACTAGCCCGAACACGTACTTC. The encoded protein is CASRSPGTSPNTYF.

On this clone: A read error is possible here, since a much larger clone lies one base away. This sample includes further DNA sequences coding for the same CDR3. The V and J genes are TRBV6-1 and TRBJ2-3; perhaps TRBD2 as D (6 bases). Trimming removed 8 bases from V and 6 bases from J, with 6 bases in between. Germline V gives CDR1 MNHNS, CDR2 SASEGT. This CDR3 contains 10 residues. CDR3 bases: TGTGCCAGCGGGAGGGATACGCAGTATTTT. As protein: CASGRDTQYF.

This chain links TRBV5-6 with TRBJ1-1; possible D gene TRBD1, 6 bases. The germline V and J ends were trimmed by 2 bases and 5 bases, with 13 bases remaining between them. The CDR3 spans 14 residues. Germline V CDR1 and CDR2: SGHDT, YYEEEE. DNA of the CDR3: TGTGCCAGCAGCTTATTTCAGGGGAGGACTGAAGCTTTCTTT. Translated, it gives CASSLFQGRTEAFF.

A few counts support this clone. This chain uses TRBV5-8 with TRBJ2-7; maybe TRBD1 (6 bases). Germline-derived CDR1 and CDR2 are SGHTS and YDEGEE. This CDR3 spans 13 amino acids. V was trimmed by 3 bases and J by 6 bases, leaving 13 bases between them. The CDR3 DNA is TGTGCCAGCAGCTGGGGGCTGCGTGGCGAGCAGTACTTC. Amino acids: CASSWGLRGEQYF.

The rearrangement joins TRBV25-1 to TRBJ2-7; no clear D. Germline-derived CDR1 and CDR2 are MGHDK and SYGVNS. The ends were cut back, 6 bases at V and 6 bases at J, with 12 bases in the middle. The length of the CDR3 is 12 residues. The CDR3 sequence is CASRLNSAEQYF. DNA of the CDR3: TGTGCCAGCAGATTAAATTCGGCCGAGCAGTACTTC.

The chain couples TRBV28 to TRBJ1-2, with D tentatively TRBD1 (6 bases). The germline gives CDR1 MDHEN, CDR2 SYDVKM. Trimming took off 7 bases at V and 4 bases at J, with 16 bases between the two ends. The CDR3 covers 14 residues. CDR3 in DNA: TGTGCCAGCAACACAGGGCCCGGGGGCTATGGCTACACCTTC. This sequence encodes CASNTGPGGYGYTF.

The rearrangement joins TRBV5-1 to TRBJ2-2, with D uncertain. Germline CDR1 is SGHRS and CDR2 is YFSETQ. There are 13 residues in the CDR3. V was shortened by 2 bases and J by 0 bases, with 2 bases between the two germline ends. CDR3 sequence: CASSLPNTGELFF. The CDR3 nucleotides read TGCGCCAGCAGCTTACCGAACACCGGGGAGCTGTTTTTT.

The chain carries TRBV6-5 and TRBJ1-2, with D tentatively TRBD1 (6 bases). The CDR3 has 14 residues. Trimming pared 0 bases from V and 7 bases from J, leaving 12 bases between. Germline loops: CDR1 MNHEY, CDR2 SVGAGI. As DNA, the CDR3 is TGTGCCAGCAGTTACTCGCCGGGGGCGGTTGGCTACACCTTC. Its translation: CASSYSPGAVGYTF.

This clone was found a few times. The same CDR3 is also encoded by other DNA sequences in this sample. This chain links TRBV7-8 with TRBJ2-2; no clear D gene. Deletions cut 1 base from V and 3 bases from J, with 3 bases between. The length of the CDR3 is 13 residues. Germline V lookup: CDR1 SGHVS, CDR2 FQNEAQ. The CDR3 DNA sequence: TGTGCCAGCAGCTTAGTACACACCGGGGAGCTGTTTTTT. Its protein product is CASSLVHTGELFF.

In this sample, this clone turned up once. The CDR3: CASSWGSRGETQYF. The CDR3 DNA follows: TGTGCCAGCAGCTGGGGGTCAAGAGGGGAGACCCAGTACTTC. This chain connects TRBV7-8 to TRBJ2-5; D possibly uses TRBD1 or TRBD2 (5 bases each). Germline-derived CDR1 and CDR2 are SGHVS and FQNEAQ. The ends were cut back, 4 bases at V and 5 bases at J, with 14 bases in the middle. The CDR3 contains 14 residues.

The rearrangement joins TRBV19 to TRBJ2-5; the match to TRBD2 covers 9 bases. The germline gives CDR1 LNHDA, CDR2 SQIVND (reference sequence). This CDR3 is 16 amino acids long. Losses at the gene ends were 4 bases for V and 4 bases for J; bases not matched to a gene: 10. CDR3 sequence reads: CASSKVLAGGRETQYF. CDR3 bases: TGTGCCAGTAGTAAGGTCCTGGCGGGAGGGCGAGAGACCCAGTACTTC.

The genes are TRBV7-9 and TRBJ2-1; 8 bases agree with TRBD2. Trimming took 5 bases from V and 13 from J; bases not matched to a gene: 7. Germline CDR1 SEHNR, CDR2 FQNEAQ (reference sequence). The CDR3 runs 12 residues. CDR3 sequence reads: CASSPSGSEQFF. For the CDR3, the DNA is TGTGCCAGCAGCCCCAGCGGGAGTGAACAGTTCTTC. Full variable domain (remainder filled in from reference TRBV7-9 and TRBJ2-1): DTGVSQNPRHKITKRGQNVTFRCDPISEHNRLYWYRQTLGQGPEFLTYFQNEAQLEKSRLLSDRFSAERPKGSFSTLEIQRTEQGDSAMYLCASSPSGSEQFFGPGTRLTVL.

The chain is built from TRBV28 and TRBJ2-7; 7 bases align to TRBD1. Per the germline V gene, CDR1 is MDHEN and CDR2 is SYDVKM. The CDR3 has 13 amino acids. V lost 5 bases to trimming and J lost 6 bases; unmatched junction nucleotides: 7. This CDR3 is CASSMTGPVEQYF. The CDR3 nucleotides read TGTGCCAGCAGTATGACAGGGCCGGTCGAGCAGTACTTC.

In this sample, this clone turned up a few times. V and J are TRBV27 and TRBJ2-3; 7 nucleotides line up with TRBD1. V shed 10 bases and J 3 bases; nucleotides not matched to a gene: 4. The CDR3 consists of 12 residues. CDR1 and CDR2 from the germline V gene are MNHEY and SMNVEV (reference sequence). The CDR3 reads CATRQGTDTQYF. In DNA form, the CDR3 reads TGTGCCACTAGACAGGGTACAGATACGCAGTATTTT.

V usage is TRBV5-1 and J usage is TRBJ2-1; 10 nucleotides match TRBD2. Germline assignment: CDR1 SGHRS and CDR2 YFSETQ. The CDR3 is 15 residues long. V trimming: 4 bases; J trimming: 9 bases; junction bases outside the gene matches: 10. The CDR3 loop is CASSLRLAGAGEQFF. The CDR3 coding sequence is TGCGCCAGCAGCCTCCGGCTAGCGGGAGCGGGTGAGCAGTTCTTC.

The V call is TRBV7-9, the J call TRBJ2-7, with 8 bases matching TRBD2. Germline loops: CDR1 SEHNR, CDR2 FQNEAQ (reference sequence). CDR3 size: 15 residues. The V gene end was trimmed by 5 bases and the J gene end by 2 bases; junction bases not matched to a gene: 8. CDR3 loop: CASSADVAGTYEQYF. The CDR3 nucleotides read TGTGCCAGCAGCGCCGATGTAGCGGGGACCTACGAGCAGTACTTC.